This is a list of T cell receptor beta chains from one sample in a study of T cell responses to AZD1222 COVID-19 vaccine. Using immunoSEQ multiplex PCR, the repertoire was profiled, and TCRdb retains in-frame clones only, with some absent. The sample consists of more than 80,000 clones, less than 95% of them appearing once. Specimen: peripheral blood, collected 28 days after the second AZD1222 dose. The receptors shown here come from an adult who received the AZD1222 COVID-19 vaccine. The CDR3 runs from the conserved cysteine through the conserved F or W. D genes are given only for firm matches. Only some rows state a clone size, as once, few, many or a class for expanded clones.

d_gene	j_gene	len	v_gene	abundance	CDR3nt	CDR3aa
TRBD1	TRBJ1-2	13	TRBV19	once	TGTGCCAGTATGGACAGGCCGAACTATGGCTACACCTTC	CASMDRPNYGYTF
TRBD2	TRBJ2-1	21	TRBV5-1	.	TGCGCCAGCAGCTTAACTGGGTGGGGGACTAGCGGGATCCGATCCTACAATGAGCAGTTCTTC	CASSLTGWGTSGIRSYNEQFF
.	TRBJ2-5	15	TRBV15	once	TGTGCCACCAGCAGAGATGCGGGCTTCCAAGAGACCCAGTACTTC	CATSRDAGFQETQYF
TRBD1	TRBJ2-1	16	TRBV12-5	.	TGTGCTAGTGGTTTGGTGGACAGGGCAGGTAGGCGGGAGCAGTTCTTC	CASGLVDRAGRREQFF
.	TRBJ1-5	12	TRBV18	.	TGTGCCAGCTCACACGGGTGGGACCCCCAGCATTTT	CASSHGWDPQHF
TRBD1	TRBJ2-4	16	TRBV28	.	TGTGCCAGCACTGTACAGGGGGCAAAAACCAAAAACATTCAGTACTTC	CASTVQGAKTKNIQYF
TRBD1	TRBJ1-5	14	TRBV28	.	TGTGCCAGCAGTCGGACAGGGGGCGGACAGCCCCAGCATTTT	CASSRTGGGQPQHF
TRBD2	TRBJ2-1	17	TRBV7-2	.	TGTGCCAGCAGCTTAGGGGGAGGCGGGAGGTTATACAATGAGCAGTTCTTC	CASSLGGGGRLYNEQFF
.	TRBJ2-6	15	TRBV6-2/TRBV6-3	.	TGTGCCAGCAGTTCCTTGGTCCCTGGGGCCAACGTCCTGACTTTC	CASSSLVPGANVLTF
TRBD2	TRBJ2-2	14	TRBV5-1	.	TGCGCCAGCAGCTTGGCCGGGGGGTACGGGGAGCTGTTTTTT	CASSLAGGYGELFF